This record looks at one T cell receptor (beta chain) sequence and its context. What it binds is not known. Here immunoSEQ multiplex PCR was the method, and the copy in TCRdb shows in-frame clones only, minus some. The table shows more than 1.2 million clones, with approximately 98.5% occurring only once. This sample stems from a study of shared clonotypes between healthy human individuals. Study-level results: Sorted-subset sequencing was shown by rarefaction to be incomplete despite large depth.

The sequencing sample was made of naive CD4+ T cells sorted from blood. The subset: CD45RA+ positively selected. This receptor was taken from a man aged 30 to 45 in good health.

The chain's CDR3 is CASSLVELAGYNEQFF. The CDR3 DNA sequence: TGTGCCAGCAGCTTAGTCGAACTAGCGGGATACAATGAGCAGTTCTTC. The rearrangement uses TRBV5-4 and TRBJ2-1, with 10 nucleotides matching TRBD2. The trim removed 2 bases at V and 4 bases at J, leaving 6 bases unmatched. Per germline, CDR1 SGHNT and CDR2 YYREEE (reference sequence). The CDR3 loop spans 16 amino acids.